The TCR beta chain under discussion was sequenced for a study of T cell changes during pregnancy in multiple sclerosis. This CDR3 comprises 16 residues. J was trimmed by 6 bases and V by 5 bases; bases with no gene match: 14. Germline lookup yields CDR1 LNHDA and CDR2 SQIVND (reference sequence). Repertoires were generated with immunoSEQ multiplex PCR, while TCRdb's copy carries only in-frame clones and drops some. The profile shows fewer than 85,000 clones, about 94% of them singletons. The rearrangement links TRBV19 to TRBJ2-3; 7 bases are shared with TRBD1. Sequenced material: peripheral blood, taken in the first trimester of pregnancy. This TCR came from a female donor in good health, enrolled as a control in a pregnancy study. The CDR3 DNA reads TGTGCCAGTAGTCCTCGACAGGGTGGTATTTTGGATACGCAGTATTTT. As protein: CASSPRQGGILDTQYF.